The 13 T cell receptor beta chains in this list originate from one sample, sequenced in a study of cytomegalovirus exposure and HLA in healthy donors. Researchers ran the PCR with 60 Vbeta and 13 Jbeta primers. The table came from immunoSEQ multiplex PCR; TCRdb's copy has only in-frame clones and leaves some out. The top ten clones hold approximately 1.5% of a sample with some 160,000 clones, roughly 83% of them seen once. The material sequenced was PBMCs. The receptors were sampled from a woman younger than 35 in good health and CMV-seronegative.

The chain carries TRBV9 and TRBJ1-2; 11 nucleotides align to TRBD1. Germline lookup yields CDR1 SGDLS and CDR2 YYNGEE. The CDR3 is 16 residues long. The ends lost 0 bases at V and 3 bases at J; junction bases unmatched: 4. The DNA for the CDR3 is TGTGCCAGCAGCGTAGAAGGACAGGGGGCTCACTATGGCTACACCTTC. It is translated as CASSVEGQGAHYGYTF.

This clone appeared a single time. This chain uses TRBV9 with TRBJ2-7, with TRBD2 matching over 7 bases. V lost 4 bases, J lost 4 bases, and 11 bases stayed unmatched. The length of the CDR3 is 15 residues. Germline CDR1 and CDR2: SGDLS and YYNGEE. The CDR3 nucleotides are TGTGCCAGCAGCCTCGACGAAGCGGGACTATACGAGCAGTACTTC. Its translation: CASSLDEAGLYEQYF.

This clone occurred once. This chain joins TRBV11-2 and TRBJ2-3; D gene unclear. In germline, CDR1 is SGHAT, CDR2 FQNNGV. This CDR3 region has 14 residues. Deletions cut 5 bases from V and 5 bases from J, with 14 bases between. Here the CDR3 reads CASSLTPSGDTQYF. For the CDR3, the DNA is TGTGCCAGCAGCCTAACACCTTCGGGAGATACGCAGTATTTT. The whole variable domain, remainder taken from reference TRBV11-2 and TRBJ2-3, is EAGVAQSPRYKIIEKRQSVAFWCNPISGHATLYWYQQILGQGPKLLIQFQNNGVVDDSQLPKDRFSAERLKGVDSTLKIQPAKLEDSAVYLCASSLTPSGDTQYFGPGTRLTVL.

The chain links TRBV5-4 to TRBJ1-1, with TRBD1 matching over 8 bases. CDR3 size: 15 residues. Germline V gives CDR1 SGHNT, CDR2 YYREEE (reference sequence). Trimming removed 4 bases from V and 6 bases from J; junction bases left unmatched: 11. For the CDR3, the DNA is TGTGCCAGCAGCACACGGACAGGGAGGCCTCCTGAAGCTTTCTTT. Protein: CASSTRTGRPPEAFF.

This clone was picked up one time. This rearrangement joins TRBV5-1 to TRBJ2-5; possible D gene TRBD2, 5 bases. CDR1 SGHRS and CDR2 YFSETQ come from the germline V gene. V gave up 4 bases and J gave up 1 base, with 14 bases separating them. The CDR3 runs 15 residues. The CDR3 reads CASSPSGLAQETQYF. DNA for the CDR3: TGCGCCAGCAGCCCTTCTGGACTTGCCCAAGAGACCCAGTACTTC.

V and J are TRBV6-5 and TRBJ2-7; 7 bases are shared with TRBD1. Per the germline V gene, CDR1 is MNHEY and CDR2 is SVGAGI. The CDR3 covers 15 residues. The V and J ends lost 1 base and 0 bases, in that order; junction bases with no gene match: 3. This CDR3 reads CASSYYRGSSYEQYF. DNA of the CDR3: TGTGCCAGCAGTTACTACAGGGGAAGCTCCTACGAGCAGTACTTC.

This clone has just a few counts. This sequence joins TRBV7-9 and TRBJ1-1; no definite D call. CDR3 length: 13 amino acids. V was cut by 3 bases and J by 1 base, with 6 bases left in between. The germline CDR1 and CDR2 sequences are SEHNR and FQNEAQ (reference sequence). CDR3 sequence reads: CASSFEGNTEAFF. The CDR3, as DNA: TGTGCCAGCAGCTTTGAGGGGAACACTGAAGCTTTCTTT.

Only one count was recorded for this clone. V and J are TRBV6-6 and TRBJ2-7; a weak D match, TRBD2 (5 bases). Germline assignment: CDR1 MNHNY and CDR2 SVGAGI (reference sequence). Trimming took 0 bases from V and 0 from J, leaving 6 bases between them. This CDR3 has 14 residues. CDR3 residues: CASSYSGSSYEQYF. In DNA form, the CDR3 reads TGTGCCAGCAGTTACTCGGGGAGCTCCTACGAGCAGTACTTC.

This CDR3 reads CASSYSGGGNTEAFF. Written as DNA, the CDR3 is TGTGCCAGCAGTTACTCGGGGGGGGGAAACACTGAAGCTTTCTTT. The rearrangement links TRBV6-6 to TRBJ1-1; the D gene is possibly TRBD1 (5 bases). Germline V gene data show CDR1 as MNHNY and CDR2 as SVGAGI (reference sequence). The CDR3 totals 15 residues. Trimming removed 0 bases at V and 2 bases at J, with 10 bases between.

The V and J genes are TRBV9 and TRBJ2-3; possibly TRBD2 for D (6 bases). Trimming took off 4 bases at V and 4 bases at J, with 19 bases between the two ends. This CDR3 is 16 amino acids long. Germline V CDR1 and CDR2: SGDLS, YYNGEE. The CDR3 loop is CASSSPGGAAADTQYF. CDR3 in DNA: TGTGCCAGCAGCTCCCCTGGCGGGGCCGCGGCAGATACGCAGTATTTT.

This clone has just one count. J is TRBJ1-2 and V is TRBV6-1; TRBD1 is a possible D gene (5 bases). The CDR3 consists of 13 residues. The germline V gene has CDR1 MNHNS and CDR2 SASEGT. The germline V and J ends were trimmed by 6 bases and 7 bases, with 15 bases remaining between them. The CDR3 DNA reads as TGTGCCAGCAGGCCCGGACATGTCGTTGGCTACACCTTC. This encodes CASRPGHVVGYTF.

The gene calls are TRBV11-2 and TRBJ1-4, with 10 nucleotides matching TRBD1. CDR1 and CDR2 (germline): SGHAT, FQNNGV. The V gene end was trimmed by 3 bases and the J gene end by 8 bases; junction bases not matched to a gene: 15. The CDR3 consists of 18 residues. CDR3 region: CASSLDFRDRGQGEKLFF. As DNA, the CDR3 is TGTGCCAGCAGCTTGGACTTCCGAGACAGGGGGCAAGGGGAAAAACTGTTTTTT.

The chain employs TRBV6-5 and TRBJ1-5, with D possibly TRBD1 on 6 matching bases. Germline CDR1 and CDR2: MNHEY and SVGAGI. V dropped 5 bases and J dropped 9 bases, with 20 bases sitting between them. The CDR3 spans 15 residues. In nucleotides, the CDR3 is TGTGCCAGCAGTCCAGGGACAATTCTTCGGTGGCCCCAGCATTTT. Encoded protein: CASSPGTILRWPQHF.